This T cell receptor (beta chain) is from a study of vaccination and CD4 T cells after COVID-19. Study-wide context: Convalescent patients gave post-COVID blood a median about 100 days post-diagnosis, range 35 to 161. Post-vaccine sampling followed dose two by a median roughly 76 days (range 14 to 241). For control cultures, the treatment was a CEFX pool, an HIV-1 Nef pool, or no peptide.

The Oncomine TCR Beta short-read assay sequenced DNA from cultured CD4+ T cells. TCRdb reanalysed the PCR reads using MiXCR and keeps one entry per CDR3 protein. Here the sample spans approximately 19,000 distinct CDR3 sequences, 70% being singletons. Regarding this clonotype: The antigen remains unidentified.

The treatment denotes: roughly ten-day PBMC culture with coronavirus spike peptide pools or control peptides (ViraFEST assay). The culture of under 2.5 million PBMCs per well included approximately 9.3 IU/ml IL-2 and roughly 10 ug/ml peptide pools. There are 12 residues in the CDR3. V was clipped by 3 bases and J by 2 bases, with 8 bases between them. Germline values: CDR1 DFQATT, CDR2 SNEGSKA (reference sequence). The clonotype was recovered from a human donor who had recovered from COVID-19. The rearrangement joins TRBV20-1 to TRBJ2-7; D is unresolved. Material for sequencing was CD4+ T cells from blood, cultured in vitro. The CDR3: CSARVYPYEQYF. The CDR3, as DNA: TGCAGTGCTAGGGTCTATCCCTACGAGCAGTACTTC.